The 11 T cell receptor beta chains reported below all come from one sample, sequenced in a study of cytomegalovirus exposure and HLA in healthy donors. A multiplex PCR was run with 60 Vbeta primers and 13 Jbeta primers. The method was immunoSEQ multiplex PCR; TCRdb's version includes in-frame clones alone and lacks a portion of them. The data contain around 180,000 clones, approximately 80% of them singletons. The sample comprised PBMCs. The origin of the receptors is a woman aged 25 to 45 in good health and CMV-seropositive.

V gene TRBV10-3 combines with J gene TRBJ1-1; TRBD1 matches 9 bases. Germline CDR1 ENHRY, CDR2 SYGVKD. This CDR3 has 13 amino acids. Losses at the gene ends were 9 bases for V and 4 bases for J; bases not matched to a gene: 6. CDR3 amino acids: CAIQGARGTEAFF. CDR3 DNA: TGTGCCATACAGGGGGCGCGGGGCACTGAAGCTTTCTTT.

This clone was counted only a few times. This rearrangement joins TRBV5-4 to TRBJ2-5; 7 positions agree with TRBD2. V shed 4 bases, J shed 3 bases, and the junction held 9 bases outside the gene matches. Per the germline V gene, CDR1 is SGHNT and CDR2 is YYREEE (reference sequence). CDR3 length: 15 residues. The CDR3 DNA sequence: TGTGCCAGCAGCCCCATAGCGGGCCTGAAAGAGACCCAGTACTTC. As protein: CASSPIAGLKETQYF.

This clone was recorded a few times. This chain connects TRBV19 to TRBJ1-6; D is unclear. The CDR3 is 17 amino acids. Germline V gives CDR1 LNHDA, CDR2 SQIVND (reference sequence). V dropped 0 bases and J dropped 8 bases, with 17 bases sitting between them. The CDR3 loop is CASSIDLWEVSDSPLHF. Here the CDR3 DNA reads TGTGCCAGTAGTATAGATCTTTGGGAGGTGTCGGATTCACCCCTCCACTTT.

The gene calls are TRBV4-1 and TRBJ2-5; D might be TRBD2 (6 bases). Trimming cost V 2 bases and J 11 bases, with 12 bases left between them. Germline loops: CDR1 MGHRA, CDR2 YSYEKL. The CDR3 totals 12 residues. CDR3 bases: TGCGCCAGCAGCCAACGACCGGGGGAGCAGTACTTC. It encodes CASSQRPGEQYF.

The CDR3 coding sequence is TGCAGTGCCCAGAGGGAAAAACTGTTTTTT. Translated, it gives CSAQREKLFF. The genes are TRBV20-1 and TRBJ1-4; no definite D call. V lost 6 bases to trimming and J lost 8 bases, with 7 bases between them. CDR3 length: 10 residues. Germline lookup yields CDR1 DFQATT and CDR2 SNEGSKA (reference sequence).

The chain links TRBV11-2 to TRBJ2-7; 11 bases line up with TRBD1. The length of the CDR3 is 14 residues. The V gene end was trimmed by 4 bases and the J gene end by 4 bases; junction bases not matched to a gene: 3. Looked up from germline, CDR1 is SGHAT and CDR2 is FQNNGV. The CDR3 region has the DNA TGTGCCAGCAGCTCCCGGGACAGGGGGTACGAGCAGTACTTC. It specifies CASSSRDRGYEQYF.

The chain carries TRBV7-8 and TRBJ1-1; 9 bases fit TRBD1. Per germline, CDR1 SGHVS and CDR2 FQNEAQ. The V and J ends lost 5 bases and 7 bases, in that order; junction bases with no gene match: 11. The CDR3 loop spans 15 amino acids. The CDR3 nucleotides read TGTGCCAGCAGCGTAACCGACAGGGGACAGGGTGAAGCTTTCTTT. Protein sequence: CASSVTDRGQGEAFF.

The sample holds one count of this clone. V and J are TRBV5-6 and TRBJ2-2; 10 nucleotides agree with TRBD2. The length of the CDR3 is 16 residues. Germline assignment: CDR1 SGHDT and CDR2 YYEEEE. V lost 0 bases and J lost 4; bases outside the gene matches: 3. CDR3 DNA sequence: TGTGCCAGCAGCTTGGAACTAGCGGGGACCACCGGGGAGCTGTTTTTT. Encoded protein: CASSLELAGTTGELFF.

This clone was recorded a few times. The rearrangement links TRBV7-9 to TRBJ1-2; 9 bases are a match to TRBD1. V shed 4 bases, J shed 8 bases, and the junction held 5 bases outside the gene matches. The germline gives CDR1 SEHNR, CDR2 FQNEAQ (reference sequence). This CDR3 comprises 13 residues. DNA of the CDR3: TGTGCCAGCAGCTCCGGGACAGGGTCCGGCTACACCTTC. Its protein product is CASSSGTGSGYTF.

V usage is TRBV19 and J usage is TRBJ1-1, with D perhaps matching TRBD1 (5 bases). The CDR3 has 16 amino acids. Trimming took 6 bases from V and 0 from J, leaving 17 bases between them. Germline CDR1 reads LNHDA; CDR2 reads SQIVND (reference sequence). The CDR3 DNA follows: TGTGCCAGTAGATGGGGTTTTCGGGGGTTGAACACTGAAGCTTTCTTT. Protein: CASRWGFRGLNTEAFF.

The chain combines TRBV5-1 with TRBJ2-5; D not resolved. The J call may be incorrect, as the DNA end agrees better with TRBJ2-7. This CDR3 is 11 amino acids long. The germline V gene encodes CDR1 SGHRS and CDR2 YFSETQ. In nucleotides, the CDR3 is TGCGCCAGCAGTTTAAACTACGAGCAGTACTTC. Protein: CASSLNYEQYF.